The T cell receptor (beta chain) described here comes from a study of T cell changes during pregnancy in multiple sclerosis. Assay: immunoSEQ multiplex PCR; the TCRdb copy retains only in-frame clones and omits some. This sample carries tens of thousands of clones, around 89% of them seen once, and the ten largest clones take over 0.45%. Trimming pared 8 bases from V and 5 bases from J, leaving 16 bases between. CDR1 and CDR2 (germline): MNHEY, SVGAGI. This CDR3 contains 14 residues. This receptor was obtained from a female donor with multiple sclerosis, enrolled in a pregnancy study. The J gene is TRBJ2-1, the V gene TRBV6-5; perhaps TRBD1 as D (6 bases). The sequenced sample was CD4+ T cells from peripheral blood mononuclear cells, obtained in the second trimester of pregnancy. CDR3 in DNA: TGTGCCAGCGCCCGGGACACCAGGGACAATGAGCAGTTCTTC. Translated, it gives CASARDTRDNEQFF.